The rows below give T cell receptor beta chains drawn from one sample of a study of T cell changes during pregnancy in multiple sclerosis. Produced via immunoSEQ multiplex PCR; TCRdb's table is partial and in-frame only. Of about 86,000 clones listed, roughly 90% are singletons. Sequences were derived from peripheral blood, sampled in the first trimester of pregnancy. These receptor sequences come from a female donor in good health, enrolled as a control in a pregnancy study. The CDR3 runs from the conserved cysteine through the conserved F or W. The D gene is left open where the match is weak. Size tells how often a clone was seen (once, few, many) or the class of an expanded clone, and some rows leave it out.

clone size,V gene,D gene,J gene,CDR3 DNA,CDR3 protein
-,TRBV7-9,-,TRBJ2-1,TGTGCCAGCAGCCGTACCCCGGACAATGAGCAGTTCTTC,CASSRTPDNEQFF
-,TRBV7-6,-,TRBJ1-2,TGTGCCAGCAGCTTCGGTAACCCCGGTCGCTACACCTTC,CASSFGNPGRYTF
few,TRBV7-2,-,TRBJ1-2,TGTGCCAGCAGCTTAGAGGGCAGGACTTATGGCTACACCTTC,CASSLEGRTYGYTF
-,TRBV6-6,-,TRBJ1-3,TGTGCCAGCAGTTACCGATTGCAGGGATCTGGAAACACCATATATTTT,CASSYRLQGSGNTIYF
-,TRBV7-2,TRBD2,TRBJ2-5,TGTGCCAGCAGCTTCTCGGGGGGGCAAGAGACCCAGTACTTC,CASSFSGGQETQYF
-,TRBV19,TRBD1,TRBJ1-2,TGTGCCAGTAGTATCTACGCGACAGGGGTTGGCTACACCTTC,CASSIYATGVGYTF
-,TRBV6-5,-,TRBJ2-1,TGTGCCAGCATGTTTGGAGGTGAGCAGTTCTTC,CASMFGGEQFF
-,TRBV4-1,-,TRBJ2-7,TGCGCCAGCAGCCAAGATAGCAGGGGAACCTACGAGCAGTACTTC,CASSQDSRGTYEQYF
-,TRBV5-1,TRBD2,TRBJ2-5,TGCGCCAGCAGCTTGGAAGCGGGGGGCCAAGAGACCCAGTACTTC,CASSLEAGGQETQYF
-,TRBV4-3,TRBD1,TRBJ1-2,TGCGCCAGCACCAAAATCTACAGGGGACCTTATGGCTACACCTTC,CASTKIYRGPYGYTF
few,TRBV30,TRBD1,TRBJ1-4,TGTGCCTGGACCCGAGAGACAGGGGTTAGTGAAAAACTGTTTTTT,CAWTRETGVSEKLFF
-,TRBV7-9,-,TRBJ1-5,TGTGCCAGCAGCTCGACAGTCAATCAGCCCCAGCATTTT,CASSSTVNQPQHF
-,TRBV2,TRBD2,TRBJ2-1,TGTGCCAGCATAGGACTAGCGGGGGATAATGAGCAGTTCTTC,CASIGLAGDNEQFF
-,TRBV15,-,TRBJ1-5,TGTGCCACCAGCAGGTTACAGGGTGGGAATCAGCCCCAGCATTTT,CATSRLQGGNQPQHF
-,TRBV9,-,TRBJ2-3,TGTGCCAGCAGCGTACAGGGGAGGGGCACAGATACGCAGTATTTT,CASSVQGRGTDTQYF
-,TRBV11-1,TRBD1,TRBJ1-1,TGTGCCAGCAGCCCCTCAGGACAGGGTTATACTGAAGCTTTCTTT,CASSPSGQGYTEAFF
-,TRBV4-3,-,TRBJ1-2,TGCGCCAGCAGCCAGGGCAGGGCCGGCTATGGCTACACCTTC,CASSQGRAGYGYTF
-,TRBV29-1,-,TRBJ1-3,TGCAGCGTCAGGGGAGCTGGAAACACCATATATTTT,CSVRGAGNTIYF
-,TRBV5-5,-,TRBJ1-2,TGTGCCAGCAGCCATGCCGACAGATATGGCTACACCTTC,CASSHADRYGYTF
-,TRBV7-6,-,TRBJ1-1,TGTGCCAGCAGCTTAATAAGGGAGCCTGAAGCTTTCTTT,CASSLIREPEAFF
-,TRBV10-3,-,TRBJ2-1,TGTGCCATCAGTGTCAGGGAGGAGGATGAGCAGTTCTTC,CAISVREEDEQFF
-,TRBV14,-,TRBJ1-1,TGTGCCAGCAGCCTTACAGGGTTTTCGGGATGGGACACTGAAGCTTTCTTT,CASSLTGFSGWDTEAFF